This TCR beta chain is drawn from a study of blood T cell repertoires in COVID-19. Looking at the study overall: Samples representing acute and convalescent COVID-19 were sourced from the United States, Italy and Spain. PBMCs, B-cell-depleted T cells, or T cells provided the cDNA or gDNA that made up the material.

This clone was found a few times. V lost 4 bases, J lost 1 base, and 7 bases lay in between. This CDR3 has 14 residues. Germline lookup yields CDR1 SNHLY and CDR2 FYNNEI. Authors' methods: Estimates of nucleated cell counts were drawn from the amplification of reference gene primers. Generated by immunoSEQ multiplex PCR, the TCRdb table keeps only in-frame clones and is missing some. The DNA gave D and trimming, while V, J and clone size come from that table. The sample contains around 93,000 clones, about 87% of which appear only once. The chain links TRBV2 to TRBJ2-2; D gene ambiguous. This TCR was recovered from a human donor in a cohort sampled during active COVID-19. The sequenced material came from peripheral blood. The CDR3 DNA reads TGTGCCAGCAGTGGGCAGAAGAACACCGGGGAGCTGTTTTTT. Its protein is CASSGQKNTGELFF. The complete variable domain, with remaining parts taken from reference TRBV2 and TRBJ2-2, reads EPEVTQTPSHQVTQMGQEVILRCVPISNHLYFYWYRQILGQKVEFLVSFYNNEISEKSEIFDDQFSVERPDGSNFTLKIRSTKLEDSAMYFCASSGQKNTGELFFGEGSRLTVL.